The 31 T cell receptor beta chains below come from one sample, sequenced in a study of T cell repertoires in ileal Crohn's disease. Specified time point: inflamed ileum from the surgical specimen. Produced via immunoSEQ multiplex PCR; TCRdb's table is partial and in-frame only. The sample lists about 6,600 clones; about 80% were seen once. Sequenced material: ileal tissue. The receptors shown here come from an adult with Crohn's disease.

The V call is TRBV10-3, the J call TRBJ1-2; D call uncertain. The CDR3 extends over 14 amino acids. Looked up from germline, CDR1 is ENHRY and CDR2 is SYGVKD. V was clipped by 7 bases and J by 4 bases, with 16 bases between them. Written as DNA, the CDR3 is TGTGCCATCACGGGCCCTCTAAAATTCTATGGCTACACCTTC. Amino acid sequence: CAITGPLKFYGYTF.

The genes are TRBV5-4 and TRBJ1-4; no reliable D call. The CDR3 is made up of 14 amino acids. Per the germline V gene, CDR1 is SGHNT and CDR2 is YYREEE (reference sequence). V was cut by 4 bases and J by 5 bases, with 12 bases left in between. This CDR3 reads CASSRVEQNEKLFF. The CDR3 nucleotides are TGTGCCAGCAGCCGAGTGGAACAGAATGAAAAACTGTTTTTT.

This chain connects TRBV5-6 to TRBJ2-7; D unclear. The CDR3 covers 12 residues. Trimming removed 1 base at V and 6 bases at J, with 8 bases between. The germline V gene encodes CDR1 SGHDT and CDR2 YYEEEE. The CDR3 reads CASSLLGLEQYF. CDR3 nucleotides: TGTGCCAGCAGCTTGCTAGGTCTCGAGCAGTACTTC.

The chain is built from TRBV28 and TRBJ2-5; the match to TRBD2 covers 14 bases. The germline CDR1 and CDR2 sequences are MDHEN and SYDVKM. V lost 7 bases to trimming and J lost 5 bases; unmatched junction nucleotides: 6. The CDR3 runs to 15 residues. CDR3 coding DNA: TGTGCCAGCACCCTGACTAGCGGGGGGGTGGAGACCCAGTACTTC. It specifies CASTLTSGGVETQYF.

DNA for the CDR3: TGTGCCAGCAGCTCGAAGGGGCTCACTGAAGCTTTCTTT. Amino acid sequence: CASSSKGLTEAFF. The J gene is TRBJ1-1, the V gene TRBV7-2; tentative D call: TRBD1 (5 bases). V was pared by 4 bases and J by 4 bases, with 10 bases between. Germline CDR1 and CDR2: SGHTA and FQGNSA. The CDR3 has 13 amino acids.

This clone turned up a few times. V usage is TRBV6-4 and J usage is TRBJ2-6; 11 nucleotides agree with TRBD2. Unmatched junction bases numbered 0, after V lost 2 bases and J lost 0 bases. This CDR3 is built from 17 residues. Germline V gives CDR1 MRHNA, CDR2 SNTAGT. The CDR3 reads CASSDGTSGSGANVLTF. The DNA for the CDR3 is TGTGCCAGCAGTGACGGGACTAGCGGCTCTGGGGCCAACGTCCTGACTTTC.

This clone was counted between two and nine times. V and J are TRBV6-5 and TRBJ2-2, with TRBD2 matching 9 bases. The CDR3 extends over 15 amino acids. CDR1 is MNHEY and CDR2 is SVGAGI in the germline V gene. V shed 7 bases, J shed 0 bases, and the junction held 3 bases outside the gene matches. The chain's CDR3 is CASTPSGTNTGELFF. The CDR3 DNA reads as TGTGCCAGCACCCCTAGCGGGACGAACACCGGGGAGCTGTTTTTT.

The chain couples TRBV19 to TRBJ1-1; possibly TRBD1 for D (5 bases). This CDR3 is 13 amino acids long. Germline V gene data show CDR1 as LNHDA and CDR2 as SQIVND (reference sequence). The V end was cut by 3 bases, the J end by 11 bases, with 16 bases between. In DNA form, the CDR3 reads TGTGCCAGTAGTATCAGGGCCTTCCGGGAGGCTTTCTTT. It translates to CASSIRAFREAFF.

CDR3 region: CASSPGGTHTDTQYF. CDR3 nucleotide sequence: TGTGCCAGCAGCCCGGGGGGGACCCACACAGATACGCAGTATTTT. The chain employs TRBV28 and TRBJ2-3; 8 nucleotides align to TRBD2. The CDR3 contains 15 residues. V shed 6 bases, J shed 2 bases, and the junction held 7 bases outside the gene matches. Germline loops: CDR1 MDHEN, CDR2 SYDVKM.

The CDR3 DNA reads as TGCGCCAGCAAAGGGGGACTGCAGCAGGAGACCCAGTACTTC. Protein: CASKGGLQQETQYF. The chain combines TRBV5-1 with TRBJ2-5, with D perhaps TRBD1 or TRBD2 (6 bases each). CDR3 length: 14 residues. The ends were cut back, 6 bases at V and 5 bases at J, with 17 bases in the middle. Looked up from germline, CDR1 is SGHRS and CDR2 is YFSETQ.

The chain is built from TRBV28 and TRBJ1-4, with 11 bases identical to TRBD1. The V gene end was trimmed by 4 bases and the J gene end by 7 bases; junction bases not matched to a gene: 8. CDR3 size: 16 residues. Germline V gene lookup returns CDR1 MDHEN and CDR2 SYDVKM. CDR3 sequence: CASSSPPDRGPEKLFF. CDR3 coding DNA: TGTGCCAGCAGTTCTCCCCCGGACAGGGGGCCTGAAAAACTGTTTTTT.

The V and J genes are TRBV19 and TRBJ1-2, with TRBD1 identical over 7 bases. This CDR3 spans 16 amino acids. V shed 5 bases, J shed 2 bases, and the junction held 11 bases outside the gene matches. Germline CDR1 LNHDA, CDR2 SQIVND (reference sequence). CDR3 protein: CASSVGGVAVNYGYTF. The CDR3 DNA reads as TGTGCCAGTAGTGTAGGGGGCGTGGCGGTGAACTATGGCTACACCTTC.

The chain is built from TRBV11-2 and TRBJ2-3; 10 positions agree with TRBD2. Per germline, CDR1 SGHAT and CDR2 FQNNGV. CDR3 length: 16 amino acids. The trim removed 5 bases at V and 3 bases at J, leaving 8 bases unmatched. Written as DNA, the CDR3 is TGTGCCAGCAGCCCGATAGCGGGGGGTCTGACAGATACGCAGTATTTT. The encoded protein is CASSPIAGGLTDTQYF. The full variable domain, its missing parts supplied by reference TRBV11-2 and TRBJ2-3, is EAGVAQSPRYKIIEKRQSVAFWCNPISGHATLYWYQQILGQGPKLLIQFQNNGVVDDSQLPKDRFSAERLKGVDSTLKIQPAKLEDSAVYLCASSPIAGGLTDTQYFGPGTRLTVL.

The chain links TRBV9 to TRBJ2-1; TRBD1 aligns across 8 bases. This CDR3 is 14 amino acids long. J was trimmed by 6 bases and V by 0 bases; bases with no gene match: 2. CDR1 is SGDLS, CDR2 YYNGEE, per germline. CDR3 loop: CASSVGQGTNEQFF. CDR3 in DNA: TGTGCCAGCAGCGTAGGACAGGGGACCAATGAGCAGTTCTTC.

This chain uses TRBV5-4 with TRBJ1-2; D not resolved. The V and J ends lost 0 bases and 0 bases respectively, with 9 bases between them. This CDR3 comprises 15 residues. Germline V CDR1 and CDR2: SGHNT, YYREEE (reference sequence). Written as DNA, the CDR3 is TGTGCCAGCAGCTTGGCCCTTACAGCTAACTATGGCTACACCTTC. Encoded protein: CASSLALTANYGYTF.

The chain is built from TRBV4-1 and TRBJ2-7, with TRBD1 matching 11 bases. CDR3 size: 16 residues. Germline lookup yields CDR1 MGHRA and CDR2 YSYEKL. The V segment lost 0 bases and the J segment 2 bases; nucleotides outside the gene matches: 3. CDR3 sequence reads: CASSQEGDRGTYEQYF. The CDR3 DNA follows: TGCGCCAGCAGCCAAGAGGGGGACAGGGGGACCTACGAGCAGTACTTC.

V usage is TRBV30 and J usage is TRBJ1-1; D gene ambiguous. The CDR3 totals 12 residues. CDR1 is GTSNPN, CDR2 SVGIG, per germline (reference sequence). Deletions cut 8 bases from V and 1 base from J, with 11 bases between. CDR3 sequence (DNA): TGTGCCGGTGAGAGGTGGAACACTGAAGCTTTCTTT. As protein: CAGERWNTEAFF.

V is TRBV25-1 and J is TRBJ2-1, with 13 nucleotides matching TRBD2. There are 15 residues in the CDR3. Per the germline V gene, CDR1 is MGHDK and CDR2 is SYGVNS. V dropped 2 bases and J dropped 7; count of bases not matched to a gene: 2. CDR3 protein: CASSELGLAGNEQFF. The CDR3 nucleotides are TGTGCCAGCAGTGAACTGGGACTAGCGGGGAATGAGCAGTTCTTC.

V gene TRBV20-1 combines with J gene TRBJ2-7; D uncertain. The germline V gene encodes CDR1 DFQATT and CDR2 SNEGSKA (reference sequence). V dropped 5 bases and J dropped 4 bases, with 6 bases sitting between them. CDR3 length equals 10 residues. CDR3 residues: CSAGDYEQYF. CDR3 DNA: TGCAGTGCTGGCGATTACGAGCAGTACTTC.

This clone was recorded only once. The rearrangement joins TRBV10-1 to TRBJ2-3; no clear D. The CDR3 has 15 residues. The V and J ends lost 0 bases and 3 bases respectively, with 10 bases between them. Germline assignment: CDR1 WNHNN and CDR2 SYGVQD (reference sequence). The CDR3 sequence: CASSESRAETDTQYF. The CDR3 DNA follows: TGCGCCAGCAGTGAGTCCCGGGCGGAGACAGATACGCAGTATTTT.

The rearrangement joins TRBV5-4 to TRBJ2-5, with a weak D call TRBD1 (6 bases). V shed 4 bases and J shed 2 bases, with 21 bases lying between them. CDR1 SGHNT and CDR2 YYREEE come from the germline V gene (reference sequence). The length of the CDR3 is 17 residues. CDR3 sequence: CASSRIRGSTAQETQYF. DNA for the CDR3: TGTGCCAGCAGCCGCATCAGGGGTTCAACGGCTCAAGAGACCCAGTACTTC.

The chain is built from TRBV6-1 and TRBJ2-7; 8 nucleotides line up with TRBD2. V lost 5 bases and J lost 2; bases outside the gene matches: 5. The CDR3 consists of 14 residues. Looked up from germline, CDR1 is MNHNS and CDR2 is SASEGT. CDR3 region: CASSPGGLAYEQYF. The CDR3 nucleotides read TGTGCCAGCAGTCCGGGAGGGCTCGCCTACGAGCAGTACTTC.

The gene calls are TRBV27 and TRBJ1-1; no definite D call. This CDR3 has 16 residues. Trimming cost V 2 bases and J 5 bases, with 18 bases left between them. Per germline, CDR1 MNHEY and CDR2 SMNVEV (reference sequence). For the CDR3, the DNA is TGTGCCAGCAGTTTAGACGCAGTGGGGTCGAGGACTGAAGCTTTCTTT. Translation: CASSLDAVGSRTEAFF.

The gene calls are TRBV12-5 and TRBJ2-2; either TRBD1 or TRBD2 may supply D (5 bases each). The CDR3 consists of 15 residues. In germline, CDR1 is LGHNT, CDR2 FRNRAP. The V gene lost 3 bases and the J gene lost 5 bases, with 13 bases spanning the gap. CDR3 DNA sequence: TGTGCTAGTGGTTTAGGACACTCGGGGACCGGGGAGCTGTTTTTT. Amino acids: CASGLGHSGTGELFF.

This clone was observed a single time. The J gene is TRBJ1-2, the V gene TRBV5-1; TRBD1 matches 9 bases. CDR1 SGHRS and CDR2 YFSETQ come from the germline V gene. Germline trimming cut 4 bases from V and 5 bases from J; bases unmatched to any gene: 9. The CDR3 runs 15 residues. The CDR3 region has the DNA TGCGCCAGCAGCATGGGACAGGGCCGAGGGTATGGCTACACCTTC. Protein sequence: CASSMGQGRGYGYTF.

The chain combines TRBV6-1 with TRBJ2-3; the match to TRBD2 covers 13 bases. This CDR3 comprises 17 residues. Germline V CDR1 and CDR2: MNHNS, SASEGT. The ends lost 3 bases at V and 2 bases at J; junction bases unmatched: 5. The CDR3 reads CASSDGLAGDSTDTQYF. CDR3 DNA: TGTGCCAGCAGTGACGGACTAGCGGGGGATTCCACAGATACGCAGTATTTT.

This clone was counted a few times. The chain carries TRBV5-6 and TRBJ2-3; 9 bases map to TRBD2. Germline-derived CDR1 and CDR2 are SGHDT and YYEEEE. The ends lost 5 bases at V and 5 bases at J; junction bases unmatched: 12. There are 16 residues in the CDR3. This chain's CDR3 is CASSWQRGAQGDTQYF. CDR3 DNA sequence: TGTGCCAGCAGTTGGCAGCGGGGGGCCCAAGGAGATACGCAGTATTTT. The whole variable domain, filled in from reference TRBV5-6 and TRBJ2-3, reads DAGVTQSPTHLIKTRGQQVTLRCSPKSGHDTVSWYQQALGQGPQFIFQYYEEEERQRGNFPDRFSGHQFPNYSSELNVNALLLGDSALYLCASSWQRGAQGDTQYFGPGTRLTVL.

The chain is built from TRBV19 and TRBJ2-3, with a tentative D call TRBD2 (5 bases). The germline V gene has CDR1 LNHDA and CDR2 SQIVND (reference sequence). The CDR3 totals 14 residues. V was trimmed by 7 bases and J by 2 bases, leaving 13 bases between them. The CDR3 region is CASKTRGVTDTQYF. In nucleotides, the CDR3 is TGTGCCAGTAAAACCCGGGGAGTCACAGATACGCAGTATTTT.

The rearrangement uses TRBV11-2 and TRBJ1-1; no firm D call. The CDR3 consists of 11 residues. Germline lookup yields CDR1 SGHAT and CDR2 FQNNGV. Between the trimmed V and J ends, which lost 1 base and 4 bases, there was a span of 1 base. The CDR3 reads CASSLGTEAFF. CDR3 bases: TGTGCCAGCAGCTTAGGCACTGAAGCTTTCTTT.

This clone has only a few counts. V gene TRBV5-4 combines with J gene TRBJ2-7; D uncertain. Trimming cost V 0 bases and J 1 base, with 11 bases left between them. The V gene's germline CDR1 is SGHNT and CDR2 YYREEE (reference sequence). The CDR3 extends over 15 amino acids. The CDR3 protein is CASSLAMAGSYEQYF. The CDR3 nucleotides read TGTGCCAGCAGCTTGGCGATGGCAGGTTCCTACGAGCAGTACTTC.

This clone appeared a single time. The genes are TRBV5-1 and TRBJ2-1, with 9 bases lining up with TRBD1. CDR1 is SGHRS, CDR2 YFSETQ, per germline. V lost 5 bases, J lost 8 bases, and 11 bases stayed unmatched. The CDR3 consists of 15 residues. The CDR3 nucleotides are TGCGCCAGCAGTGGAAGACAGGGGGGCTCGGATGAGCAGTTCTTC. Translating it yields CASSGRQGGSDEQFF.